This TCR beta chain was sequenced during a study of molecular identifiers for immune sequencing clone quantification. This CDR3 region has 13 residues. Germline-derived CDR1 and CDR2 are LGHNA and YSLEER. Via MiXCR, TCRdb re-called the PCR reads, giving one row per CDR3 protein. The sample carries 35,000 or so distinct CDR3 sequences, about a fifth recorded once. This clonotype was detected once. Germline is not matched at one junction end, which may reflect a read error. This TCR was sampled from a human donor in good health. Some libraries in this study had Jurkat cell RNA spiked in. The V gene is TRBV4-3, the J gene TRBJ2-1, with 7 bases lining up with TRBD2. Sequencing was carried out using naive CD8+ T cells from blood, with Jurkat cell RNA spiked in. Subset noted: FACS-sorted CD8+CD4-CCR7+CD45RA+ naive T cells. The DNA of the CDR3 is TGCGCCAGCAGCCAAAACGGGGGGAATGGGCAGTCCTTC. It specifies CASSQNGGNGQSF.